This note documents a single TCR beta chain sequence. The data originate from a study of blood T cell repertoires in COVID-19. CDR1 is DFQATT and CDR2 is SNEGSKA in the germline V gene (reference sequence). The CDR3 loop spans 11 amino acids. Produced via immunoSEQ multiplex PCR; TCRdb's table is partial and in-frame only. Found here are under 65,000 clones, roughly 80% of them singletons; the top ten hold 5% to 6.5%. The specimen sequenced was peripheral blood. This receptor was obtained from an older woman with acute or convalescent COVID-19. The V and J genes are TRBV20-1 and TRBJ2-2; no clear D gene. The CDR3 protein is CSGLAVGELFF. CDR3 DNA: TGCAGCGGTCTCGCGGTCGGGGAGCTGTTTTTT.